This TCR beta chain was observed in a study of blood T cell repertoires in COVID-19. Study details: The samples span acute and convalescent COVID-19 from the United States, Italy and Spain. PBMCs, B-cell-depleted T cells, or T cells provided the cDNA or gDNA that made up the material.

The CDR3 is 14 residues long. Germline V gene sequence: CDR1 SGHRS, CDR2 YFSETQ. The V end lost 4 bases, the J end lost 3 bases, and 11 bases lay between the germline ends. This clone appeared a few times. Authors' processing steps: How many nucleated cells were present was estimated from reference gene primer amplification. Here immunoSEQ multiplex PCR was the method, and the copy in TCRdb shows in-frame clones only, minus some. From that table come the V and J calls and clone size; the DNA was used to work out D and trimming. The table shows about 110,000 clones, with approximately 83% occurring only once.

The clonotype comes from a woman in her 70s with acute or convalescent COVID-19. The V and J genes are TRBV5-1 and TRBJ1-5, with D possibly being TRBD1 (5 bases). The sequencing sample was made of peripheral blood. CDR3 residues: CASSEVGLNQPQHF. CDR3 in DNA: TGCGCCAGCAGCGAGGTGGGGCTCAATCAGCCCCAGCATTTT.